This T cell receptor beta chain was retrieved from a study of circulating tumor DNA in untreated peripheral T-cell lymphoma. Findings and limits, study-wide: Tumor-specific clonotypes: identified in more than 65% of patients, roughly 88% of baseline tissues.

This tumor tissue came from a pretreatment baseline collection. Measured with immunoSEQ multiplex PCR; TCRdb has only the in-frame clones, and not every one. The top ten hold about three fifths of the sample, which has 5,000 to 7,000 clones, about 60% seen once. Germline CDR1 MNHGY, CDR2 SAAAGT. V gave up 5 bases and J gave up 5 bases, with 13 bases separating them. There are 14 residues in the CDR3. With respect to this clone: Its antigen is unidentified.

The sequenced sample consisted of tumor tissue. The receptor was derived from a human donor with peripheral T-cell lymphoma. This rearrangement joins TRBV6-8 to TRBJ1-3; D is unresolved. CDR3 DNA: TGTGCCAGCAGTGCGCACCCACGTAGAAACACCATATATTTT. Translating gives CASSAHPRRNTIYF.